This T cell receptor beta chain was captured by sequencing in a study of cytomegalovirus exposure and HLA in healthy donors. V was trimmed by 1 base and J by 0 bases, leaving 7 bases between them. Germline CDR1 reads SGHVS; CDR2 reads FNYEAQ. CDR3 size: 15 residues. With respect to this clone: Antigen unknown.

Primers for the PCR totalled 60 Vbeta and 13 Jbeta. TCRdb keeps only in-frame clones here, not all; method: immunoSEQ multiplex PCR. The table has 180,000 or so clones, almost 80% seen once. Study-level points and caveats: In vitro testing confirmed three CMV-associated chains as specific for CMV antigens. HLA alleles showed associations with about 15,000 TCR beta sequences in a later analysis, at a 0.05 false discovery rate.

The V and J genes are TRBV7-6 and TRBJ2-1; possible D gene TRBD2, 6 bases. Sequences were obtained from PBMCs. This receptor was taken from a middle-aged man in good health and CMV-seropositive. The CDR3 is CASSLGGVSYNEQFF. CDR3 bases: TGTGCCAGCAGCTTAGGCGGGGTCTCCTACAATGAGCAGTTCTTC.